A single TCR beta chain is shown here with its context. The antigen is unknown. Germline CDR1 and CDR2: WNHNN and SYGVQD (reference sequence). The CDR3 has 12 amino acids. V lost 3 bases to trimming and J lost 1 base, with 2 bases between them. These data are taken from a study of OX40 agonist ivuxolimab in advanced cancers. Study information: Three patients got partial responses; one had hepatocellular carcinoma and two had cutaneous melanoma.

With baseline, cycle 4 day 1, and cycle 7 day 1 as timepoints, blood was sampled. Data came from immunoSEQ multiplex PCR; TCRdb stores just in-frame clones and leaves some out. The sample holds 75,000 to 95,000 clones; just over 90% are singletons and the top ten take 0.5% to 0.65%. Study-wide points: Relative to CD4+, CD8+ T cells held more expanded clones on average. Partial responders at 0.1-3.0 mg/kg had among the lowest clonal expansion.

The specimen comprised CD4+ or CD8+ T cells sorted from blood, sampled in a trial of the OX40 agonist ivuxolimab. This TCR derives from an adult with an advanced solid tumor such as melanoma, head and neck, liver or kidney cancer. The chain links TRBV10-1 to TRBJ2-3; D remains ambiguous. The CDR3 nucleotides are TGCGCCAGCAGTGACGGCACAGATACGCAGTATTTT. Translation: CASSDGTDTQYF.